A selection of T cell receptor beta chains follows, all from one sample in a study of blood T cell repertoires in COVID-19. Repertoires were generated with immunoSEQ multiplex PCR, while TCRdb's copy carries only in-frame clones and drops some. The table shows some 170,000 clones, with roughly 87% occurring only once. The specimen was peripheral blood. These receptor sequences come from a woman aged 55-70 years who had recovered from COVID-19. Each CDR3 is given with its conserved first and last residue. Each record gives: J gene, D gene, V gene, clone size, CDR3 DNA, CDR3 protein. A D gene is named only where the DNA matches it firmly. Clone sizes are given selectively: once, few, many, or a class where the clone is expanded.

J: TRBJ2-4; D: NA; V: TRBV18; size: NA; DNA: TGTGCCAGCTCACCGGAGGTAGCAAGGACTGTGGCCAAAAACATTCAGTACTTC; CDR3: CASSPEVARTVAKNIQYF
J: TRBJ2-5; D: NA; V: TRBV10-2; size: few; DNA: TGCGCCAGCAGTTACAGGGCGGAGACCCAGTACTTC; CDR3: CASSYRAETQYF
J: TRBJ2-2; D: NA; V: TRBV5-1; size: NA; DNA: TGCGCCAGCAGCTTGCTTACAGGGAGTGGGAACACCGGGGAGCTGTTTTTT; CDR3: CASSLLTGSGNTGELFF
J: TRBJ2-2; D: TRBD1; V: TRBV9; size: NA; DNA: TGTGCCAGCAGCAGGCAGGGGGCAGGCGGGGAGCTGTTTTTT; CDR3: CASSRQGAGGELFF
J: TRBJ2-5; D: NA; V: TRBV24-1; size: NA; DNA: TGTGCCACCAGTGATTTGAGTGCGGGCCAAGAGACCCAGTACTTC; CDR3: CATSDLSAGQETQYF
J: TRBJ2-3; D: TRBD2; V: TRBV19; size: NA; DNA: TGTGCCAGTAGTACCCGGGGGACTAGCGGCACAGATACGCAGTATTTT; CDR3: CASSTRGTSGTDTQYF
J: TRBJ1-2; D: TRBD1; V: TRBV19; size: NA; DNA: TGTGCCAGTAGGACCACAGGGGGTCGAGGCTACACCTTC; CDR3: CASRTTGGRGYTF
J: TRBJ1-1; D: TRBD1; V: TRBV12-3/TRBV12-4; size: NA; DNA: TGTGCCAGCAGCCTTGGACAGGACACTGAAGCTTTCTTT; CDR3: CASSLGQDTEAFF
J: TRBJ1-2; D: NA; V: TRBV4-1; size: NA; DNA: TGCGCCAGCAGCCAAGACAGGGGATATGGCTACACCTTC; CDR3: CASSQDRGYGYTF
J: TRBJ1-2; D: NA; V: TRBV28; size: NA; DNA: TGTGCCAGCAGTATCCCGGGGAGGGAATATGGCTACACCTTC; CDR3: CASSIPGREYGYTF
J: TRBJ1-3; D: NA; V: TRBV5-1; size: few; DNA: TGCGCCAGCCAATTGGATCCAGGGGCTGGAAACACCATATATTTT; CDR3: CASQLDPGAGNTIYF
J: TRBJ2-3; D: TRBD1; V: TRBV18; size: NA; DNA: TGTGCCAGCTCACCGGGACAGGGAAGGTCAGATACGCAGTATTTT; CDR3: CASSPGQGRSDTQYF